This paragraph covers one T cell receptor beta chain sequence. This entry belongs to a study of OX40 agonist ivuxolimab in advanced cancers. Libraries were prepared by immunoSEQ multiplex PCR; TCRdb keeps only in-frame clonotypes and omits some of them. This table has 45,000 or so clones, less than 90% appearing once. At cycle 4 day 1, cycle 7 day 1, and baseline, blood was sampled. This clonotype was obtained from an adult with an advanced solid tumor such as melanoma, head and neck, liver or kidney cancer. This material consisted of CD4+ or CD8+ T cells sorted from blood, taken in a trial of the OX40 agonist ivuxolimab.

The CDR3 loop reads CASSGTGTFSYEQYF. The CDR3 bases are TGCGCCAGCAGCGGAACCGGGACTTTCTCCTACGAGCAGTACTTC. The chain has TRBV5-1 and TRBJ2-7, with a weak D call TRBD2 (6 bases). With 4 bases removed from V and 0 bases from J, the gap between germline ends came to 14 bases. CDR1 SGHRS and CDR2 YFSETQ come from the germline V gene. The CDR3 totals 15 residues.